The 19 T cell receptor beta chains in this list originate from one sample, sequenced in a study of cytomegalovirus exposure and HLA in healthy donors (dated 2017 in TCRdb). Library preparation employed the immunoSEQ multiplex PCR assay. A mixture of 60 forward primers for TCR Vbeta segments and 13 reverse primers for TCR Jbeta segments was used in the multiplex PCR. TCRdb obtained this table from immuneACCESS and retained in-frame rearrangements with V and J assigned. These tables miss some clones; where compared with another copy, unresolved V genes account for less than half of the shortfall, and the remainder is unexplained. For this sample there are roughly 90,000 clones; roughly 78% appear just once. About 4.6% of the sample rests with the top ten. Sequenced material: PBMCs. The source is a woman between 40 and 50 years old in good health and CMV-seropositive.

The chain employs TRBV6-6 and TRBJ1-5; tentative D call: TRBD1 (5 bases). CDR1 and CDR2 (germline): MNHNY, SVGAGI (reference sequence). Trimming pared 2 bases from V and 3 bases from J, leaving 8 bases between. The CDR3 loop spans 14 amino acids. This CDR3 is CASSYIGDNQPQHF. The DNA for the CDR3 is TGTGCCAGCAGTTACATAGGGGACAATCAGCCCCAGCATTTT.

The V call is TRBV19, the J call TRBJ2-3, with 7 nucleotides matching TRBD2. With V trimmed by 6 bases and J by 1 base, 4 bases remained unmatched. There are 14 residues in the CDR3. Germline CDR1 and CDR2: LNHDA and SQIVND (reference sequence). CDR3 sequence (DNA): TGTGCCAGTAGGTGGGGGGGAGGCACAGATACGCAGTATTTT. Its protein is CASRWGGGTDTQYF.

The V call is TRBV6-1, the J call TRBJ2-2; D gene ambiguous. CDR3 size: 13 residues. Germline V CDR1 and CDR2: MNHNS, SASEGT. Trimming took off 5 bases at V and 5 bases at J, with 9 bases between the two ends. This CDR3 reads CASSSDTTGELFF. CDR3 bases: TGTGCCAGCAGTTCAGACACAACCGGGGAGCTGTTTTTT.

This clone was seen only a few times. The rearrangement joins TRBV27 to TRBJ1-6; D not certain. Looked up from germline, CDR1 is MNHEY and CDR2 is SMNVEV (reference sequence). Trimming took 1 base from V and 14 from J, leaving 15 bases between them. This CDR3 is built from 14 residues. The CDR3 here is CASSLYDAAATLHF. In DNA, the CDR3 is TGTGCCAGCAGTTTATACGACGCCGCGGCAACCCTCCACTTT.

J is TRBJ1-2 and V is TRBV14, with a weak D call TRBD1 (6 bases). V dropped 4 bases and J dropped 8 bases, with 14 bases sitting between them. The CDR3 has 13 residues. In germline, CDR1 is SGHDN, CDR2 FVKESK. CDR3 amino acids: CASSPRQAGGYTF. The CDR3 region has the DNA TGTGCCAGCAGCCCGAGACAGGCAGGGGGCTACACCTTC.

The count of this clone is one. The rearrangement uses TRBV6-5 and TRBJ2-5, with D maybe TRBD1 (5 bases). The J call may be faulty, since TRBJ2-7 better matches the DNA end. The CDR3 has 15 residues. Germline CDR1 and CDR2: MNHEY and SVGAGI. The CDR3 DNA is TGTGCCAGCAGTGCCTTAGCAGGGAACTCCTACGAGCAGTACTTC. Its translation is CASSALAGNSYEQYF.

DNA for the CDR3: TGTGCCAGCAGCTTAGATCCCTATGGGGGAGGGGATACGCAGTATTTT. Translating gives CASSLDPYGGGDTQYF. The rearrangement uses TRBV11-3 and TRBJ2-3; TRBD2 matches at 7 bases. The CDR3 totals 16 residues. The germline gives CDR1 SGHNT, CDR2 YENEEA. The J segment lost 6 bases and the V segment lost 0 bases, leaving 9 bases of the junction unmatched.

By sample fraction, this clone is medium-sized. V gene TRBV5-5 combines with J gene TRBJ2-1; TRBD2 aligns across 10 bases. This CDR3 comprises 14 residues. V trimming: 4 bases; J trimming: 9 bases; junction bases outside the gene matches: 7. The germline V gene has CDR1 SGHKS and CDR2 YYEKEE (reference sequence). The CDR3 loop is CASSGLAADGEQFF. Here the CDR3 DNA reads TGTGCCAGCAGCGGACTAGCGGCAGACGGTGAGCAGTTCTTC.

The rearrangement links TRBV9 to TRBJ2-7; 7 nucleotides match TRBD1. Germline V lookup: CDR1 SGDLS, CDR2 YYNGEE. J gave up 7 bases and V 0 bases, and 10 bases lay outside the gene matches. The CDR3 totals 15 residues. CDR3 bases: TGTGCCAGCAGCGTAGGGCTCAGGACAGGTGGTGAGCAGTACTTC. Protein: CASSVGLRTGGEQYF.

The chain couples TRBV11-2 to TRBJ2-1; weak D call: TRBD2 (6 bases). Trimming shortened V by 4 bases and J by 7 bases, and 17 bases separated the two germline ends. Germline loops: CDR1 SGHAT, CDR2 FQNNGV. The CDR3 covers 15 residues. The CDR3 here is CASSSSGPQKNEQFF. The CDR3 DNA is TGTGCCAGCAGCTCAAGCGGGCCCCAGAAGAATGAGCAGTTCTTC.

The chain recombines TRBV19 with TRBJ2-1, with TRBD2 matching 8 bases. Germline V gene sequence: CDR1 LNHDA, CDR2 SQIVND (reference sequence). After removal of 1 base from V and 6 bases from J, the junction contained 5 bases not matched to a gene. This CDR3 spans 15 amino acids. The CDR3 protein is CASSIGAAGGNEQFF. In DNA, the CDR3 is TGTGCCAGTAGTATAGGGGCGGCGGGGGGCAATGAGCAGTTCTTC.

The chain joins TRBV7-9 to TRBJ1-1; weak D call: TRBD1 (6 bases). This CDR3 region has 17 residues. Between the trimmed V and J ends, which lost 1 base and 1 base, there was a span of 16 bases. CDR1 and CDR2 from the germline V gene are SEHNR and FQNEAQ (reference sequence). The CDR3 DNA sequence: TGTGCCAGCAGCTTAGTGAGGCCAGGGGAGGGGAACACTGAAGCTTTCTTT. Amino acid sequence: CASSLVRPGEGNTEAFF.

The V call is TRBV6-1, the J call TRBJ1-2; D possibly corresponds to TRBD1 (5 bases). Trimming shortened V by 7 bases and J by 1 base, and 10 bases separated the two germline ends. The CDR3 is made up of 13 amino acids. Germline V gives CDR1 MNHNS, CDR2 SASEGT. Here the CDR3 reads CASTTGVNYGYTF. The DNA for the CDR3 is TGTGCCAGCACTACAGGAGTTAACTATGGCTACACCTTC.

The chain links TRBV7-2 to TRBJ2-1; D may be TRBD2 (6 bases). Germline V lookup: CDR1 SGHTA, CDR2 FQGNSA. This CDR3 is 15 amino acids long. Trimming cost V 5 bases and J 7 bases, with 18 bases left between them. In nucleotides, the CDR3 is TGTGCCAGCAGCCCCGGGACTGCGTGGGCTAATGAGCAGTTCTTC. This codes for CASSPGTAWANEQFF.

This CDR3 is CASNIRGSSYNEQFF. CDR3 DNA sequence: TGTGCCAGCAACATCCGGGGGAGCTCCTACAATGAGCAGTTCTTC. The J gene is TRBJ2-1, the V gene TRBV28; D possibly corresponds to TRBD2 (6 bases). The CDR3 runs to 15 residues. Germline V gene lookup returns CDR1 MDHEN and CDR2 SYDVKM. The germline V and J ends were trimmed by 7 bases and 0 bases, with 13 bases remaining between them.

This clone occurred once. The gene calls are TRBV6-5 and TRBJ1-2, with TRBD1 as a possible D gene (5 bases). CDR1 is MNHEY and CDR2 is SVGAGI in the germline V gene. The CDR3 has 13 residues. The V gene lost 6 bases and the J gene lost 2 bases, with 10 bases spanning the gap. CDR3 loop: CASSPGGNYGYTF. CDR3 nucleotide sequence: TGTGCCAGCAGCCCTGGGGGGAACTATGGCTACACCTTC.

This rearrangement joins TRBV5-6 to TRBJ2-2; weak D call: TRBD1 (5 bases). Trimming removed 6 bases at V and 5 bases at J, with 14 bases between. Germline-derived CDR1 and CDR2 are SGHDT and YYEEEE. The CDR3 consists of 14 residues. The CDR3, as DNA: TGTGCCAGCAACACCGCGCAGGGAACCGGGGAGCTGTTTTTT. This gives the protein CASNTAQGTGELFF.

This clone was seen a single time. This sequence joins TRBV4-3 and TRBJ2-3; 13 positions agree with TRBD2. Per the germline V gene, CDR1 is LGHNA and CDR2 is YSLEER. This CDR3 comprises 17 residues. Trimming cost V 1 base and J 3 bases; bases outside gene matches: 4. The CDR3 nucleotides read TGCGCCAGCAGCCAAGGACTAGCGGGAGGCGGTACAGATACGCAGTATTTT. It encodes CASSQGLAGGGTDTQYF.

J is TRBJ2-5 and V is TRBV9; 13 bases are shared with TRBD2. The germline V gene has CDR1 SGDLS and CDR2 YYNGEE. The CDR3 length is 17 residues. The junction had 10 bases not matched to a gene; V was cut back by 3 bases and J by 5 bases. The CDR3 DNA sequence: TGTGCCAGCAGCGGAGCTGGAGGACTAGCGGGGGCGGAGACCCAGTACTTC. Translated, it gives CASSGAGGLAGAETQYF.